This TCR beta chain emerged from a study of early T cells in non-severe SARS-CoV-2 infection. Study context: Unsorted whole blood bulk RNA was sequenced, with unpaired chains.

MiXCR, run by TCRdb on the 5' RACE reads, gives a single entry per CDR3 protein. The sample holds about 57,000 distinct CDR3 sequences, 13% seen once. This clonotype appeared many times. This CDR3 spans 14 amino acids. V lost 3 bases and J lost 6; bases outside the gene matches: 10. CDR1 is DFQATT and CDR2 is SNEGSKA in the germline V gene (reference sequence). The chain recombines TRBV20-1 with TRBJ2-7; 8 bases match TRBD1. This TCR was sampled from an adult who was a healthcare worker with PCR-confirmed SARS-CoV-2 infection or an uninfected control (not recorded which). The sample comprised whole blood. The CDR3 DNA reads as TGCAGTGCTAGGGAGCCGGGACAGGCTGTCGAGCAGTACTTC. Translation gives CSAREPGQAVEQYF.